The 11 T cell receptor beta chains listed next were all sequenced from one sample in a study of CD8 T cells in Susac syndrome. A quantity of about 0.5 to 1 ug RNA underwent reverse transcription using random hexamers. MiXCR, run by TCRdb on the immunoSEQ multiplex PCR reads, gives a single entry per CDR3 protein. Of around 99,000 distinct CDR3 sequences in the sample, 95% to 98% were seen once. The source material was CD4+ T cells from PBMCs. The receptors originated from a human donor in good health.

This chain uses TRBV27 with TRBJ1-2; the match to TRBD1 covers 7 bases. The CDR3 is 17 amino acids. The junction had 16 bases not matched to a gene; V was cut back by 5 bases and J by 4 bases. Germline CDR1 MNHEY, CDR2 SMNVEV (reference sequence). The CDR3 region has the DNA TGTGCCAGCAGTCCGGGCGGACAGGACGGCCGGGCCTATGGCTACACCTTC. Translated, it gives CASSPGGQDGRAYGYTF.

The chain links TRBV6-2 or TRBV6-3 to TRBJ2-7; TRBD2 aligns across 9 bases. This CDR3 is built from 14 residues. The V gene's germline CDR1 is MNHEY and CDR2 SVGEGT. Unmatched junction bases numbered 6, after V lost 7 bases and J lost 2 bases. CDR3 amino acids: CASTLAGHPYEQYF. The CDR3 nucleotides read TGTGCCAGCACCCTAGCGGGACACCCCTACGAGCAGTACTTC.

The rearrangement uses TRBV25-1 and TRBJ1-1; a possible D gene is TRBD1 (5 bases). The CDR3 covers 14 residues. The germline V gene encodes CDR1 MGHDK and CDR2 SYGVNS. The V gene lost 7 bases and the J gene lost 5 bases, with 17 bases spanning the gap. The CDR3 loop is CASTPPGGRTEAFF. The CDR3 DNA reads TGTGCCAGCACCCCTCCCGGGGGGAGGACTGAAGCTTTCTTT. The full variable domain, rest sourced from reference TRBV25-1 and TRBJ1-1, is EADIYQTPRYLVIGTGKKITLECSQTMGHDKMYWYQQDPGMELHLIHYSYGVNSTEKGDLSSESTVSRIRTEHFPLTLESARPSHTSQYLCASTPPGGRTEAFFGQGTRLTVV.

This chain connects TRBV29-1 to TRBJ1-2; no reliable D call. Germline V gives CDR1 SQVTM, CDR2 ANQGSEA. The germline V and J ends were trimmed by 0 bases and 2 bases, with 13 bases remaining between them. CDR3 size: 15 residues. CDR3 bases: TGCAGCGTTGAAGATCCCACAAGAAAGAACTATGGCTACACCTTC. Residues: CSVEDPTRKNYGYTF.

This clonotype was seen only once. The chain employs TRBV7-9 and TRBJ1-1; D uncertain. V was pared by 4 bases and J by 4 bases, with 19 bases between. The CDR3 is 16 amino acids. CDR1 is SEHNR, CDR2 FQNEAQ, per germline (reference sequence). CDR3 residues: CASSSIKRRGSTEAFF. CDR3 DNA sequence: TGTGCCAGCAGCTCCATAAAAAGGCGAGGGAGCACTGAAGCTTTCTTT.

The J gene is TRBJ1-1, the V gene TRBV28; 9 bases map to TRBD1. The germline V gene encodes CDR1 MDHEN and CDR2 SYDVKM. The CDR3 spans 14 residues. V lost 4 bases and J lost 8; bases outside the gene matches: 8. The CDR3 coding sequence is TGTGCCAGCAGTTCCTGGACAGGGGCCAGAGAAGCTTTCTTT. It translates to CASSSWTGAREAFF.

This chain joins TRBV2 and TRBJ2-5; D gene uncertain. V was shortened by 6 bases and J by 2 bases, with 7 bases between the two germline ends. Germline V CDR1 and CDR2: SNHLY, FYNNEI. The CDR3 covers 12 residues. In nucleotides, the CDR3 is TGTGCCAGCAGCGGTGCACAAGAGACCCAGTACTTC. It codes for CASSGAQETQYF.

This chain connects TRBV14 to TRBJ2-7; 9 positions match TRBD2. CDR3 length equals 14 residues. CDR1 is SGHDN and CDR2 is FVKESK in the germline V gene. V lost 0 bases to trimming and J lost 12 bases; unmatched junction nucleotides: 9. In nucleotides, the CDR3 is TGTGCCAGCAGCCAAGAGGCGAGTAGCGGGAGTTTGTACTTC. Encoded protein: CASSQEASSGSLYF.

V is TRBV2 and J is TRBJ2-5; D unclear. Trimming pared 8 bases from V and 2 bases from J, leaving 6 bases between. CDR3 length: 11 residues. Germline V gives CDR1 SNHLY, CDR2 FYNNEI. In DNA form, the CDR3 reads TGTGCCAGCGGTCTGCAAGAGACCCAGTACTTC. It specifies CASGLQETQYF.

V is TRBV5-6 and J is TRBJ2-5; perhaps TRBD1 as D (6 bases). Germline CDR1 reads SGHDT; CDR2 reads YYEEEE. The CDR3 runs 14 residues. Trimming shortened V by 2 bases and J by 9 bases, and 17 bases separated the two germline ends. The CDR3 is CASSFPGTPAAQYF. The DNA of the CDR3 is TGTGCCAGCAGCTTCCCCGGGACACCCGCCGCCCAGTACTTC.

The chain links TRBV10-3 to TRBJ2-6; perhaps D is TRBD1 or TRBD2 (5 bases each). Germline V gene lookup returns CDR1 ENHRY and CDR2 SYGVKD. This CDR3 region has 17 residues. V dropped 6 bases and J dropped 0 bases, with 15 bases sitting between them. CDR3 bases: TGTGCCATCAGGGGGGACGGGCGAACCTCTGGGGCCAACGTCCTGACTTTC. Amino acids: CAIRGDGRTSGANVLTF.